This T cell receptor (beta chain) was identified in a study of CD8+ T cells in alopecia areata. Study information: In an open-label trial, patients got 5 to 10 mg tofacitinib twice daily.

Treatment defined: oral pan-JAK inhibitor, 5-10 mg twice daily. Samples from alopecia areata patients were lesional scalp punch biopsies and peripheral blood. Sequencing used cDNA as its template, made by extracting RNA and reverse transcribing it. This table comes from immunoSEQ multiplex PCR, and its TCRdb copy is limited to in-frame clones, with some not included. The sample lists about 160,000 clones, about two thirds occurring once. Remarks on this clone: Its target is unknown.

Study findings and constraints: Scalp clonality dropped significantly under tofacitinib, as did expanded CD8+ top-100 clones.

CDR1 and CDR2 (germline): SGHTA, FQGNSA. This CDR3 contains 14 residues. Trimming cost V 8 bases and J 4 bases, with 17 bases left between them. The chain recombines TRBV7-2 with TRBJ1-1; the D is unclear. The sequencing here drew on CD4+ T cells sorted from blood, taken at week 4, from a patient treated with tofacitinib. This receptor was obtained from a human donor with alopecia areata. For the CDR3, the DNA is TGTGCCAGCTCAACCCCCCGTCGCGGCACTGAAGCTTTCTTT. Translating it yields CASSTPRRGTEAFF.